The 18 T cell receptor beta chains below were found in one sample sequenced in a study of cytomegalovirus exposure and HLA in healthy donors. In the PCR, 60 Vbeta and 13 Jbeta primers were used. Some clones are missing from TCRdb's copy, which holds only in-frame ones; the method was immunoSEQ multiplex PCR. The top ten hold over 2.5% of the sample, which has about 130,000 clones, 80% seen once. The sequencing input was PBMCs. The receptors shown here come from a male donor in good health and CMV-seronegative.

The gene calls are TRBV5-1 and TRBJ2-2, with D possibly TRBD2 on 6 matching bases. The V end lost 0 bases, the J end lost 4 bases, and 10 bases lay between the germline ends. Germline CDR1 is SGHRS and CDR2 is YFSETQ. The CDR3 consists of 15 residues. This CDR3 reads CASSLVAESTGELFF. Written as DNA, the CDR3 is TGCGCCAGCAGCTTGGTAGCGGAGTCCACCGGGGAGCTGTTTTTT.

The chain carries TRBV5-1 and TRBJ1-5, with a weak D call TRBD1 (6 bases). Trimming took off 0 bases at V and 3 bases at J, with 16 bases between the two ends. This CDR3 has 17 amino acids. Germline V gene sequence: CDR1 SGHRS, CDR2 YFSETQ. Written as DNA, the CDR3 is TGCGCCAGCAGCTTGGGACCAATCTCAGGGGACAATCAGCCCCAGCATTTT. It is translated as CASSLGPISGDNQPQHF. Complete variable domain (other parts from reference TRBV5-1 and TRBJ1-5): KAGVTQTPRYLIKTRGQQVTLSCSPISGHRSVSWYQQTPGQGLQFLFEYFSETQRNKGNFPGRFSGRQFSNSRSEMNVSTLELGDSALYLCASSLGPISGDNQPQHFGDGTRLSIL.

The chain uses TRBV27 and TRBJ1-6; D perhaps matches TRBD1 (5 bases). There are 14 residues in the CDR3. Germline V lookup: CDR1 MNHEY, CDR2 SMNVEV (reference sequence). With 5 bases removed from V and 3 bases from J, the gap between germline ends came to 8 bases. Here the CDR3 DNA reads TGTGCCAGCAGTCCGGGGGTCTATAATTCACCCCTCCACTTT. Residues: CASSPGVYNSPLHF.

The J gene is TRBJ2-1, the V gene TRBV5-1, with TRBD2 matching 8 bases. V lost 1 base, J lost 8 bases, and 14 bases stayed unmatched. Germline assignment: CDR1 SGHRS and CDR2 YFSETQ. The CDR3 is made up of 17 amino acids. The CDR3 is CASSLSSPAGVIHEQFF. CDR3 bases: TGCGCCAGCAGCTTGAGTTCCCCAGCGGGAGTGATCCATGAGCAGTTCTTC.

The chain uses TRBV9 and TRBJ2-5, with 15 bases fitting TRBD2. The V and J ends lost 4 bases and 12 bases, in that order; junction bases with no gene match: 10. The germline V gene has CDR1 SGDLS and CDR2 YYNGEE. The CDR3 runs to 15 residues. The CDR3 nucleotides are TGTGCCAGCAGCACGGGACTAGCGGGAGGTCACGAGAAGTACTTC. It is translated as CASSTGLAGGHEKYF.

The rearrangement uses TRBV11-2 and TRBJ1-1; the D gene is possibly TRBD1 (6 bases). The ends were cut back, 0 bases at V and 4 bases at J, with 9 bases in the middle. Germline V gene lookup returns CDR1 SGHAT and CDR2 FQNNGV. CDR3 length equals 14 residues. CDR3 residues: CASSLEGASTEAFF. In DNA, the CDR3 is TGTGCCAGCAGCTTAGAGGGGGCTTCCACTGAAGCTTTCTTT.

The chain employs TRBV5-1 and TRBJ1-1, with TRBD1 matching over 8 bases. The CDR3 extends over 15 amino acids. V lost 3 bases and J lost 5; bases outside the gene matches: 9. Germline lookup yields CDR1 SGHRS and CDR2 YFSETQ. CDR3 sequence reads: CASSSKLTGGTEAFF. As DNA, the CDR3 is TGCGCCAGCAGCTCGAAGCTAACAGGGGGGACTGAAGCTTTCTTT. Looking up the rest from reference TRBV5-1 and TRBJ1-1 gives the full variable domain: KAGVTQTPRYLIKTRGQQVTLSCSPISGHRSVSWYQQTPGQGLQFLFEYFSETQRNKGNFPGRFSGRQFSNSRSEMNVSTLELGDSALYLCASSSKLTGGTEAFFGQGTRLTVV.

The chain carries TRBV11-2 and TRBJ2-7, with D unresolved. This CDR3 contains 13 residues. V was cut by 0 bases and J by 5 bases, with 8 bases left in between. The germline V gene has CDR1 SGHAT and CDR2 FQNNGV. CDR3 DNA sequence: TGTGCCAGCAGCTTAGAACTGGCGGACGAGCAGTACTTC. Protein sequence: CASSLELADEQYF.

The chain couples TRBV25-1 to TRBJ2-7; TRBD1 matches 8 bases. The CDR3 covers 11 residues. The germline V gene encodes CDR1 MGHDK and CDR2 SYGVNS. V was clipped by 6 bases and J by 12 bases; unmatched bases: 7. For the CDR3, the DNA is TGTGCCAGCAGGGCAGGGGGCGTGTGGTACTTC. Amino acid sequence: CASRAGGVWYF.

In this sample, this clone turned up a few times. This chain connects TRBV28 to TRBJ1-6; D is undetermined. Per the germline V gene, CDR1 is MDHEN and CDR2 is SYDVKM. This CDR3 is 12 amino acids long. V lost 7 bases and J 14 bases, leaving 15 bases between the germline ends. CDR3 in amino acids: CASTLGLQALHF. As DNA, the CDR3 is TGTGCCAGCACCCTCGGACTGCAGGCCCTCCACTTT.

The chain is built from TRBV2 and TRBJ1-3; D is undetermined. There are 16 residues in the CDR3. CDR1 and CDR2 from the germline V gene are SNHLY and FYNNEI. V was trimmed by 4 bases and J by 1 base, leaving 14 bases between them. The CDR3 sequence is CASSVGAEGSGNTIYF. The CDR3 region has the DNA TGTGCCAGCAGTGTCGGAGCCGAAGGATCTGGAAACACCATATATTTT.

This rearrangement joins TRBV7-2 to TRBJ1-2; 8 bases agree with TRBD1. Trimming cost V 10 bases and J 3 bases; bases outside gene matches: 10. Germline loops: CDR1 SGHTA, CDR2 FQGNSA. The CDR3 has 14 amino acids. The CDR3 loop is CATAGQVYDYGYTF. CDR3 sequence (DNA): TGTGCCACTGCGGGACAGGTATATGACTATGGCTACACCTTC.

V is TRBV11-2 and J is TRBJ1-1, with 10 bases identical to TRBD1. The CDR3 has 14 amino acids. V lost 5 bases and J lost 6; bases outside the gene matches: 6. CDR1 SGHAT and CDR2 FQNNGV come from the germline V gene. The CDR3 nucleotides read TGTGCCAGCAGCCCCGGACAGGGGGTCCCTGAAGCTTTCTTT. Amino acids: CASSPGQGVPEAFF.

The chain carries TRBV14 and TRBJ2-5; the D gene is possibly TRBD2 (6 bases). Gene TRBJ2-7 matches the end of the DNA better, so the J call may be wrong. The length of the CDR3 is 14 residues. CDR1 SGHDN and CDR2 FVKESK come from the germline V gene. In DNA, the CDR3 is TGTGCCAGCAGCCCCCGGGACTCCAACTACGAGCAGTACTTC. This sequence encodes CASSPRDSNYEQYF.

The V and J genes are TRBV27 and TRBJ1-1, with TRBD1 matching 9 bases. The germline V gene has CDR1 MNHEY and CDR2 SMNVEV (reference sequence). This CDR3 spans 15 amino acids. The ends lost 5 bases at V and 4 bases at J; junction bases unmatched: 8. The CDR3 DNA follows: TGTGCCAGCAGTCCCCACAGGGGGCGAGCCACTGAAGCTTTCTTT. This encodes CASSPHRGRATEAFF.

The chain links TRBV6-4 to TRBJ2-1; D is possibly TRBD2 (6 bases). Germline V gene data show CDR1 as MRHNA and CDR2 as SNTAGT. With 5 bases removed from V and 1 base from J, the gap between germline ends came to 12 bases. This CDR3 is 15 amino acids long. CDR3 sequence: CASSLDSGSYNEQFF. The CDR3 nucleotides read TGTGCCAGCAGTTTGGATAGCGGTTCCTACAATGAGCAGTTCTTC.

The rearrangement uses TRBV30 and TRBJ2-7; D is unclear. CDR1 is GTSNPN and CDR2 is SVGIG in the germline V gene (reference sequence). This CDR3 has 14 amino acids. Trimming cost V 3 bases and J 0 bases, with 12 bases left between them. The DNA for the CDR3 is TGTGCCTGGAGGGTAAGACTGACCTCCTACGAGCAGTACTTC. Its translation is CAWRVRLTSYEQYF.

The chain is built from TRBV27 and TRBJ2-7; TRBD1 agrees at 7 bases. The ends lost 5 bases at V and 1 base at J; junction bases unmatched: 5. Germline V gene data show CDR1 as MNHEY and CDR2 as SMNVEV (reference sequence). The CDR3 spans 14 residues. CDR3 residues: CASSPDRRSYEQYF. As DNA, the CDR3 is TGTGCCAGCAGTCCGGACAGGAGGTCCTACGAGCAGTACTTC.